This TCR beta chain was identified in a study of T cells in Graves' hyperthyroidism and ophthalmopathy. The CDR3 is made up of 12 amino acids. Germline lookup yields CDR1 SGHVS and CDR2 FQNEAQ. Patients were aged 18 to 65, had disease duration under 2 months, and had newly diagnosed hyperthyroidism. Notes on this clonotype: Germline is not matched at one junction end, which may reflect a read error.

Authors of the study amplified TCR beta CDR3 regions from RNA transcripts. RT-PCR in the first round (using the HTBI primer set) targeted the TCR CDR3. Each CDR3 protein is one row after TCRdb ran MiXCR on the multiplex PCR reads. The sample includes about 98,000 distinct CDR3 sequences, around 40% seen only once; the top ten take roughly 10%. The material sequenced was peripheral blood or thyroid tissue (not recorded which). The chain is built from TRBV7-8 and TRBJ1-3; 7 nucleotides line up with TRBD1. The TCR comes from a woman in her twenties or thirties with Graves' hyperthyroidism. The CDR3 DNA is TGTGCCAGCAGCCCCAGGGGGAACACCGTATATTTT. This codes for CASSPRGNTVYF.